This TCR beta chain was captured in a study of T-cell memory formation after mild COVID-19. About this clonotype itself: Its specificity is not known.

The germline V gene has CDR1 DFQATT and CDR2 SNEGSKA (reference sequence). V shed 6 bases and J shed 6 bases, with 12 bases lying between them. The CDR3 runs 12 residues. TCRdb fed the 5' RACE reads into MiXCR, producing one record per CDR3 protein. Of a few hundred thousand distinct CDR3 sequences in the sample, roughly an eighth are singletons; the top ten hold less than 25%. Regarding the study as a whole: Confirmation of SARS-CoV-2 specificity was lacking for second-wave clones peaking day 37.

The chain carries TRBV20-1 and TRBJ2-1; possibly TRBD1 or TRBD2 for D (7 bases each). The material sequenced was PBMCs or a T cell subset sorted from them (not recorded which). The TCR comes from a man between 18 and 35 years old who had mild COVID-19 (a few samples of this study predate the infection). Cell type and time point are not known. The CDR3 nucleotides read TGCAGTGCGCCAGGGGGGGGCAATGAGCAGTTCTTC. As protein: CSAPGGGNEQFF.